Listed here is a single TCR beta chain. The entry originates in a study of shared T cell receptors in the human thymus. The CDR3 is 14 residues long. After removal of 0 bases from V and 6 bases from J, the junction contained 5 bases not matched to a gene. Per germline, CDR1 SGHTS and CDR2 YDEGEE. The table came from immunoSEQ multiplex PCR; TCRdb's copy has only in-frame clones and leaves some out. The sample has roughly 410,000 clones, approximately 95% seen once. The sequence came from a human donor. The V gene is TRBV5-8, the J gene TRBJ1-2, with 7 bases that match TRBD1. The source material was thymocytes. CDR3 coding DNA: TGTGCCAGCAGCTTGGACAGGGGATTCCATGGCTACACCTTC. It yields the protein CASSLDRGFHGYTF.